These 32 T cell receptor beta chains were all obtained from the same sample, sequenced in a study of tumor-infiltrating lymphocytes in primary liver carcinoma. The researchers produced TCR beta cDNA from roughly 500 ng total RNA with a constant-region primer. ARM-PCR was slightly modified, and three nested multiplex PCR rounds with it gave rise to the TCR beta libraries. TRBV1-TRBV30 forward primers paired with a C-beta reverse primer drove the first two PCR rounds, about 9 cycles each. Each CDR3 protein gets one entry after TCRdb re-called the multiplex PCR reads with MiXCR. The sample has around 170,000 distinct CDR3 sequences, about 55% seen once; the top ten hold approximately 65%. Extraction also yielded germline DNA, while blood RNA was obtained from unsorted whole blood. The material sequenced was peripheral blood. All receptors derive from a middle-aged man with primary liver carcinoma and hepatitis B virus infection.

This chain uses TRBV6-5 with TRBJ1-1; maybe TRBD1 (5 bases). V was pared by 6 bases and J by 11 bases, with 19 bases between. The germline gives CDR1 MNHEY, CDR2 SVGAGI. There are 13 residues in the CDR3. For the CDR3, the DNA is TGTGCCAGCAGCCGCAGAGTGCGACAGTCGGCTTTCTTT. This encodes CASSRRVRQSAFF.

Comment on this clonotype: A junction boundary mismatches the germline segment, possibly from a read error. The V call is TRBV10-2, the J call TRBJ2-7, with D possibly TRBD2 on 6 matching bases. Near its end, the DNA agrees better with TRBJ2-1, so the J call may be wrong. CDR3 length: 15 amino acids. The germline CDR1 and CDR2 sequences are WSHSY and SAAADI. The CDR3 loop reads CASGAGQSSYSEQFF. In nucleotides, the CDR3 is TGCGCCAGTGGTGCGGGGCAGAGCTCCTACAGTGAGCAGTTCTTC.

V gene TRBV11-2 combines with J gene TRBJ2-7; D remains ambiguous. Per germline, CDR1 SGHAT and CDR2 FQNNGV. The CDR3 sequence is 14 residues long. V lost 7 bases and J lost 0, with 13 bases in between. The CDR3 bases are TGTGCCAGCAACTTGGTACTCCTCTCCTACGAGCAGTACTTC. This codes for CASNLVLLSYEQYF.

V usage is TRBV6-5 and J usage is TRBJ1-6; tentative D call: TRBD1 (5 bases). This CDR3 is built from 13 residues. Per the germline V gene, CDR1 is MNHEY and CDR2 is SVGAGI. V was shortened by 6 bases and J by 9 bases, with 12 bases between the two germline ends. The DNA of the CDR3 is TGTGCCAGCAGCACCTGGGGGACTTCACCCCTCCACTTT. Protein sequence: CASSTWGTSPLHF.

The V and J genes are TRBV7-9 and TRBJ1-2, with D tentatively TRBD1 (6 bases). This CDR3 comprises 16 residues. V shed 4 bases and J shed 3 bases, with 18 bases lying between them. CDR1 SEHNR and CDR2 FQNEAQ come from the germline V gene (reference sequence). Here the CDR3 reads CASSSLWGGQDYGYTF. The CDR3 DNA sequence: TGTGCCAGCAGCTCCTTATGGGGGGGGCAGGACTATGGCTACACCTTC.

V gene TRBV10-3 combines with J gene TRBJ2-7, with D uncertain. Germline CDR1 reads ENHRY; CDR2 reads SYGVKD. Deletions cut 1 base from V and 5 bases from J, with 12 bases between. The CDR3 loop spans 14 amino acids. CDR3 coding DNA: TGTGCCATCAGTGAGTTCGACGGAGCCCACGAGCAGTACTTC. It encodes CAISEFDGAHEQYF.

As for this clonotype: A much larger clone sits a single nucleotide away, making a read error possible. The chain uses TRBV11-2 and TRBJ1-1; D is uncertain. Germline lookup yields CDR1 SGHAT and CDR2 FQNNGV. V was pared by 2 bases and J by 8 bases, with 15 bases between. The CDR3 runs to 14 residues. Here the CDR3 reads CASSLSDPIGEAFF. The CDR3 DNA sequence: TGTGCCAGCAGCTTATCCGACCCCATCGGCGAAGCTTTCTTT.

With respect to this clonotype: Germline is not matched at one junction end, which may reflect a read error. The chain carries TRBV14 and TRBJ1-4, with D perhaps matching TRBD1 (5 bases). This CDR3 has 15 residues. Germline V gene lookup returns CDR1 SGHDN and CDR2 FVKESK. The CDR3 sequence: CASSQGRVPEGKLLF. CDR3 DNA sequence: TGTGCCAGCAGCCAAGGCAGGGTCCCGGAGGGAAAACTGCTTTTT. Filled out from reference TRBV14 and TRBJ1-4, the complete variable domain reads EAGVTQFPSHSVIEKGQTVTLRCDPISGHDNLYWYRRVMGKEIKFLLHFVKESKQDESGMPNNRFLAERTGGTYSTLKVQPAELEDSGVYFCASSQGRVPEGKLLFGSGTQLSVL.

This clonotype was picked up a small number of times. The chain's CDR3 is CASDGEKTQYF. The CDR3 DNA is TGTGCCAGCGATGGGGAGAAGACGCAGTATTTT. The V call is TRBV6-1, the J call TRBJ2-3, with D perhaps matching TRBD2 (5 bases). Deletions cut 8 bases from V and 9 bases from J, with 12 bases between. CDR1 and CDR2 from the germline V gene are MNHNS and SASEGT. The CDR3 runs 11 residues.

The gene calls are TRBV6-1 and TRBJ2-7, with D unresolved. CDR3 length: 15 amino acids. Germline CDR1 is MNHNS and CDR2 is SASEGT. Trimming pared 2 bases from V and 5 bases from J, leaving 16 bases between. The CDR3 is CASSELPERAHEQYF. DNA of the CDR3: TGTGCCAGCAGTGAATTACCCGAACGAGCCCACGAGCAGTACTTC.

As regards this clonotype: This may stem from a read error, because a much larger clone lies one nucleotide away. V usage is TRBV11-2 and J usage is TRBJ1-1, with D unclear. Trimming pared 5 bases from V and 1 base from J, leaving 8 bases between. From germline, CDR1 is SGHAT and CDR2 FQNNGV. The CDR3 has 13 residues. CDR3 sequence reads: CASSPKENTEAFF. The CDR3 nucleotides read TGTGCCAGCAGCCCAAAGGAGAACACTGAAGCTTTCTTT.

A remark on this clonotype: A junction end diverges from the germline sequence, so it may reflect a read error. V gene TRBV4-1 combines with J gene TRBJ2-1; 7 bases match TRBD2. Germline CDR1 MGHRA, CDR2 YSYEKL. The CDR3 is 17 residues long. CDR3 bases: TGCGCCAGCAGCCAAGGCCTAGCGGAGAGCTTCTACGATGAGCAGTTCTTC. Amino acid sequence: CASSQGLAESFYDEQFF.

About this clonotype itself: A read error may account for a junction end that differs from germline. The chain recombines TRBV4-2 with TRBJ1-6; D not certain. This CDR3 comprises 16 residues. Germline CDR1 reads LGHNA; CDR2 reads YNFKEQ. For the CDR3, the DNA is TGTACCAGCAGCCAAGGTCATAGGGAATATAATTCACCCCTCCACTTT. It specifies CTSSQGHREYNSPLHF.

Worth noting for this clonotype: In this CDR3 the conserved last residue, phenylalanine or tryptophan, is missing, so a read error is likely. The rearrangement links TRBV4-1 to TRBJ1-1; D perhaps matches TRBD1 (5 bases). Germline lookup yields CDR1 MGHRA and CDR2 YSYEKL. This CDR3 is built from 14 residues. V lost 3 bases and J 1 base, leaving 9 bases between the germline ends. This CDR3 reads CASSHSGTNTEAFL. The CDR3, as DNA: TGCGCCAGCAGCCATTCAGGGACGAACACTGAAGCTTTCCTT.

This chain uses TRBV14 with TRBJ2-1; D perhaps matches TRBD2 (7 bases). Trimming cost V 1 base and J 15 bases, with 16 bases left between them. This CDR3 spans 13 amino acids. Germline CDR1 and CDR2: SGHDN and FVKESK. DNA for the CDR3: TGTGCCAGCAGCCAAGGCCCCCGGAGGGGGGGGTTCTTC. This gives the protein CASSQGPRRGGFF.

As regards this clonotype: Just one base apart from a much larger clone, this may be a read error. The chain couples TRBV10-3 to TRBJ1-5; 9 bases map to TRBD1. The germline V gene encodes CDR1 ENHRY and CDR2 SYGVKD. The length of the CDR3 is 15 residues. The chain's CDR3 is CANSESTGGAQPQHF. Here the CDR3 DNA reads TGTGCCAACAGTGAGTCGACAGGGGGAGCTCAGCCCCAGCATTTT.

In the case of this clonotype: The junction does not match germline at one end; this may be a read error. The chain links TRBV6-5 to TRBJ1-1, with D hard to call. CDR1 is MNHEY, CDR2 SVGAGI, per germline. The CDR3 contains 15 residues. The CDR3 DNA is TGTGCCAGCAGTTACCTTTCCCCTACTAACACTGTAGCTTTCTTT. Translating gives CASSYLSPTNTVAFF.

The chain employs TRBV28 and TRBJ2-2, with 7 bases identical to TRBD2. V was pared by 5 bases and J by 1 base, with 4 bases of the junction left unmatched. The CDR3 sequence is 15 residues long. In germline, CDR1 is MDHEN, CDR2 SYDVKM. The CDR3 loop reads CASSIAGLNTGELFF. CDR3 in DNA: TGTGCCAGCAGTATAGCGGGTCTGAACACCGGGGAGCTGTTTTTT.

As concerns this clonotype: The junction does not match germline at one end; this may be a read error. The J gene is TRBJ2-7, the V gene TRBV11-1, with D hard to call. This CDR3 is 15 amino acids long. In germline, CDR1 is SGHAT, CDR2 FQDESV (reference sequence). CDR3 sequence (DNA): TGTGCCAGCAGCTTCGACGGGCAGTTCTCCTACGTGCAGTACTTC. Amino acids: CASSFDGQFSYVQYF.

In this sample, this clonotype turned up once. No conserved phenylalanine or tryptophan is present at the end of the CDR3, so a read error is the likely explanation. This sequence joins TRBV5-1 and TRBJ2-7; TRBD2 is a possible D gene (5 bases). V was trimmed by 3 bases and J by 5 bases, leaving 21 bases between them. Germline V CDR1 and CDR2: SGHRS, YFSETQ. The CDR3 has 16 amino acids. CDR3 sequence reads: CASSSYSTFPGNEQYI. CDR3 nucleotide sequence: TGCGCCAGCAGCTCCTACTCTACTTTCCCCGGGAACGAGCAGTACATC.

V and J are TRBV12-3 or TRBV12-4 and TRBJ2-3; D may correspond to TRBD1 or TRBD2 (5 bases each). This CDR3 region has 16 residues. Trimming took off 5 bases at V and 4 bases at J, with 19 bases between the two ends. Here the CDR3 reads CASSQLEGSGPDTQYF. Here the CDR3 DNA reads TGTGCCAGCAGTCAACTAGAGGGGTCCGGGCCAGATACGCAGTATTTT.

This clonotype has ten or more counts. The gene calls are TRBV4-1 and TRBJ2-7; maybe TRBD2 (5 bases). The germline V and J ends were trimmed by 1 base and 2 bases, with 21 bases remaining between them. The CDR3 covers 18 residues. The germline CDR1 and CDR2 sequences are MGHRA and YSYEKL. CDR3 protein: CASSQAVSFTGSAYEQYF. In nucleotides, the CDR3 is TGCGCCAGCAGCCAAGCGGTCTCCTTTACGGGAAGCGCCTACGAGCAGTACTTC.

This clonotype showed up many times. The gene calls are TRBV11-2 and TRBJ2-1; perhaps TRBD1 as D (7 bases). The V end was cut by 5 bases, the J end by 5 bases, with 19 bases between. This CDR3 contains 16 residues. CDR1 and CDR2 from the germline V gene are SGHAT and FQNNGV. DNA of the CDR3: TGTGCCAGCAGCCTAGGGGGCGGGAATTTTCACAATGAGCAGTTCTTC. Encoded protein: CASSLGGGNFHNEQFF.

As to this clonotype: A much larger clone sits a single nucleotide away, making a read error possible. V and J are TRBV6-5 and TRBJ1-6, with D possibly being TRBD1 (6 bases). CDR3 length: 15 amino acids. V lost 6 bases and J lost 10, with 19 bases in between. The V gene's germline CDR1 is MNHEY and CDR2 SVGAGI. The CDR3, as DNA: TGTGCCAGCAGCCCCAACGTGACAGGACAATCACCCCTCCACTTT. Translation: CASSPNVTGQSPLHF.

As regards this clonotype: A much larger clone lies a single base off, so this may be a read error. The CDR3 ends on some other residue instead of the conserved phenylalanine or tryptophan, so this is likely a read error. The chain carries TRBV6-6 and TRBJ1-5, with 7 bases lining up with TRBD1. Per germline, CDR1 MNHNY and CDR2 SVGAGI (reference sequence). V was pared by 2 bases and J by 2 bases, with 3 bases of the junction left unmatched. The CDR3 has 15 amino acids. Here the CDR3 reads CASSYPQGGNQPQHL. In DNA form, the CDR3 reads TGTGCCAGCAGTTACCCCCAGGGGGGCAATCAGCCCCAGCATCTT.

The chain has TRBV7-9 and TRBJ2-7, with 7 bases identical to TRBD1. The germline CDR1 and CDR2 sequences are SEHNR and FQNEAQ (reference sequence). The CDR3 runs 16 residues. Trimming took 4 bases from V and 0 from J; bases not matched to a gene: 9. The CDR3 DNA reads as TGTGCCAGCAGCTCCCCGACAGGGAGAGTCTCCTACGAGCAGTACTTC. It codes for CASSSPTGRVSYEQYF.

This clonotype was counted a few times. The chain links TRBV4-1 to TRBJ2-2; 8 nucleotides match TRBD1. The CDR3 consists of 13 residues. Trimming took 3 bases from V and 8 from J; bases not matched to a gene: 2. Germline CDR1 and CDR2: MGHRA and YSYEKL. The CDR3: CASSQTGAGELFF. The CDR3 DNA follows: TGCGCCAGCAGCCAGACAGGGGCGGGGGAGCTGTTTTTT.

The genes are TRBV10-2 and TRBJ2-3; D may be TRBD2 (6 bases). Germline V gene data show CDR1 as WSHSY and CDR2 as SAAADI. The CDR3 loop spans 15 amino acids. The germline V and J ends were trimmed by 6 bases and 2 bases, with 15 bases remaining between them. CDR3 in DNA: TGCGCCAGCAGATCCGGGAGACCCCACACAGATACGCAGTATTTT. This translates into CASRSGRPHTDTQYF.

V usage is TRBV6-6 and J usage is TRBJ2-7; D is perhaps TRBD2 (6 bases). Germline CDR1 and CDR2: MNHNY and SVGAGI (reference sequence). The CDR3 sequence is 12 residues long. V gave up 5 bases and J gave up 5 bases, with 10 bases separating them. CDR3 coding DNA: TGTGCCAGCAGTCAGACTAGAGACGAGCAGTACTTC. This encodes CASSQTRDEQYF.

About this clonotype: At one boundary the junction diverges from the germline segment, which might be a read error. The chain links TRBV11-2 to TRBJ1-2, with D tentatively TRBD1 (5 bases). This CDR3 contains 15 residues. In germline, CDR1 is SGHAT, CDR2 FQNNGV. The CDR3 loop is CASSLWQGTLYGHTF. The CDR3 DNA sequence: TGTGCCAGCAGCTTATGGCAGGGCACTCTCTATGGCCACACCTTC.

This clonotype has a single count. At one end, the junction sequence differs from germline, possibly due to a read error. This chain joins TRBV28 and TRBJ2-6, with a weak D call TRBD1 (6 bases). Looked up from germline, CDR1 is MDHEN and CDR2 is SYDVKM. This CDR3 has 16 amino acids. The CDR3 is CANSRDTTSGANVLTF. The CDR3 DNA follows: TGTGCCAACAGTCGGGACACTACCTCTGGGGCCAACGTCCTGACTTTC.

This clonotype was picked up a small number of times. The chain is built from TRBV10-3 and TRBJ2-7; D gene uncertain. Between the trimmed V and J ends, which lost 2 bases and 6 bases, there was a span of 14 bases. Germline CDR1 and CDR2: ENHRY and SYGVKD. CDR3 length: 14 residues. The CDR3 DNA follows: TGTGCCATCAGTGAGGGGCTTGGGAACGGCGAGCAGTACTTC. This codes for CAISEGLGNGEQYF.